This entry concerns a single T cell receptor (beta chain). Amplification used 60 V beta primers and 13 J beta primers. The table came from immunoSEQ multiplex PCR; TCRdb's copy has only in-frame clones and leaves some out. The sample includes 110,000 or so clones, nearly 90% seen only once; the top ten take around 2.6%. The data originate from a study of glioma-infiltrating T cells after dendritic cell vaccination. About the research overall: Dendritic cell vaccination trial patients had either newly diagnosed or recurrent glioblastoma.

CDR1 and CDR2 from the germline V gene are MNHEY and SVGAGI. J gave up 4 bases and V 5 bases, and 2 bases lay outside the gene matches. The CDR3 totals 12 residues. As for time point: after dendritic cell vaccination, including at tumor progression/relapse. The source of this sequence is a human donor with glioblastoma. The rearrangement links TRBV6-5 to TRBJ2-7, with 7 bases fitting TRBD1. Material: blood, obtained after dendritic cell vaccination. The CDR3 here is CASSLRGYEQYF. The DNA of the CDR3 is TGTGCCAGCAGTCTCAGGGGGTACGAGCAGTACTTC.